This T cell receptor (beta chain) appears in the sequencing data of a study of blood T cell repertoires in COVID-19. Study as a whole: Researchers got acute and convalescent COVID-19 samples from the United States, Italy and Spain. Sources were T cells, B-cell-depleted T cells, or PBMCs; the material itself was cDNA or gDNA.

V gave up 5 bases and J gave up 8 bases; unmatched junction bases: 7. The CDR3 contains 15 residues. The germline CDR1 and CDR2 sequences are LGHNA and YNFKEQ. Original data processing: For nucleated cells, counts were estimated from reference gene primer amplification. Produced via immunoSEQ multiplex PCR; TCRdb's table is partial and in-frame only. The D gene and trimming were derived from the DNA, and the V and J assignments and clone size from that table. The table shows about 150,000 clones, with roughly 85% occurring only once. Seattle patient enrollment occurred during active infection, with longitudinal follow-up thereafter.

The rearrangement uses TRBV4-2 and TRBJ2-1; 12 nucleotides line up with TRBD1. The specimen was peripheral blood. This TCR was recovered from an older woman with COVID-19, enrolled during active disease. The CDR3 DNA reads TGTGCCAGCAGCTATCCGGGACAGGGGGCGCATGAGCAGTTCTTC. Its protein is CASSYPGQGAHEQFF.